Listed below are T cell receptor beta chains from one sample, sequenced in a study of response to subunit inactivated influenza vaccine. TCRdb fed the RT-PCR reads into MiXCR, producing one record per CDR3 protein. The repertoire has 710,000 or so distinct CDR3 sequences, 15% to 17% of them found once; the top ten carry around a tenth. The source was PBMCs from blood, collected 11 to 12 days after vaccination. These receptors were collected from a man aged 50 to 60 who received an inactivated influenza vaccine. The CDR3 runs from the conserved cysteine through the conserved F or W. A D gene is named only where the DNA matches it firmly. The size field is filled for only some rows; it gives once, few, many or a size class.

V: TRBV6-5
D: .
size: .
J: TRBJ2-7
DNA: TGTGCCAGCAGTTACTACGGGAGCCGGTCCTACGAGCAGTACTTC
CDR3: CASSYYGSRSYEQYF

V: TRBV15
D: TRBD1
size: .
J: TRBJ1-2
DNA: TGTGCCACCAGCGCCCGGACAGGGGGCTGGGGTGGCTACACCTTC
CDR3: CATSARTGGWGGYTF

V: TRBV29-1
D: .
size: many
J: TRBJ2-5
DNA: TGCAGCGCGGAGGACCTGAGGGCCCAGTACTTC
CDR3: CSAEDLRAQYF

V: TRBV12-3/TRBV12-4
D: .
size: few
J: TRBJ2-1
DNA: TGTGCCAGCTCCCGGGACTTTGACAATGAGCAGTTCTTC
CDR3: CASSRDFDNEQFF

V: TRBV6-1
D: TRBD2
size: .
J: TRBJ2-1
DNA: TGTGCCAGCGAGGACCGGGAGGTCTATGAGCAGTTCTTC
CDR3: CASEDREVYEQFF

V: TRBV4-1
D: TRBD1
size: few
J: TRBJ2-5
DNA: TGCGCCAGCAGCGTACAGGGGGCGCGAAAGGAAGAGACCCAGTACTTC
CDR3: CASSVQGARKEETQYF

V: TRBV7-9
D: .
size: .
J: TRBJ2-1
DNA: TGTGCCAGCAGCAAAGACACAGTGCGCAATGAGCAGTTCTTC
CDR3: CASSKDTVRNEQFF

V: TRBV11-2
D: TRBD1
size: .
J: TRBJ2-1
DNA: TGTGCCAGCAGCATGCCAGGGGGCGATGAGCAGTTCTTC
CDR3: CASSMPGGDEQFF

V: TRBV28
D: TRBD1
size: .
J: TRBJ1-2
DNA: TGTGCCAGCAGTCCTACCGGGACAGGGTTTGGCTACACCTTC
CDR3: CASSPTGTGFGYTF

V: TRBV19
D: .
size: few
J: TRBJ2-5
DNA: TGTGCCAGTAGTATAGTGGGTGCGCAGGGCCGAGAGACCCAGTACTTC
CDR3: CASSIVGAQGRETQYF

V: TRBV4-2
D: .
size: many
J: TRBJ2-6
DNA: TGTGCCAGCAGCCAAGGGACCTGGGGAGCTGGGGCCAACGTCCTGACTTTC
CDR3: CASSQGTWGAGANVLTF

V: TRBV6-2/TRBV6-3
D: TRBD1
size: many
J: TRBJ2-2
DNA: TGTGCCAGCAGTCCTCAGGGGGCGTCGAACACCGGGGAGCTGTTTTTT
CDR3: CASSPQGASNTGELFF

V: TRBV21-1
D: .
size: few
J: TRBJ2-5
DNA: TGTGCCAGCAGCACCCGACGCACGCGGACAGGGCAAGAGACCCAGTACTTC
CDR3: CASSTRRTRTGQETQYF

V: TRBV11-2
D: .
size: few
J: TRBJ2-5
DNA: TGTGCCAGCAGCTTAGAGGGCTCGGGGGAGTACTTC
CDR3: CASSLEGSGEYF

V: TRBV10-3
D: .
size: .
J: TRBJ2-7
DNA: TGTGCCCATCGACAGGAGGCGAACTACGAGCAGTACTTC
CDR3: CAHRQEANYEQYF

V: TRBV29-1
D: .
size: many
J: TRBJ2-2
DNA: TGCAGCGGATTAGGGCCCACCGGGGAGCTGTTTTTT
CDR3: CSGLGPTGELFF

V: TRBV5-8
D: .
size: few
J: TRBJ2-7
DNA: TGTGCCAGCAGCGAGGACAGTATCTCCTACGAGCAGTACTTC
CDR3: CASSEDSISYEQYF

V: TRBV5-1
D: TRBD2
size: .
J: TRBJ2-1
DNA: TGCGCCAGCAGCTACCTAGCGGGACCAAGCTCCTACAATGAGCAGTTCTTC
CDR3: CASSYLAGPSSYNEQFF

V: TRBV12-3/TRBV12-4
D: TRBD2
size: few
J: TRBJ2-1
DNA: TGTGCCAGCAGCCTGTTAACAGGGGGACTAGCGGACAATGAGCAGTTCTTC
CDR3: CASSLLTGGLADNEQFF

V: TRBV6-5
D: TRBD2
size: few
J: TRBJ2-6
DNA: TGTGCCAGCAGTTACTATGGTAGCGGGAGACTCTCTGGGGCCAACGTCCTGACTTTC
CDR3: CASSYYGSGRLSGANVLTF

V: TRBV2
D: .
size: .
J: TRBJ2-7
DNA: TGTGCCAGCAGTGAAGGGGAAGGCAACTACGAGCAGTACTTC
CDR3: CASSEGEGNYEQYF

V: TRBV6-6
D: .
size: few
J: TRBJ2-3
DNA: TGTGCCAGCAGACGGACAGCCCCAGATACGCAGTATTTT
CDR3: CASRRTAPDTQYF

V: TRBV24-1
D: TRBD1
size: many
J: TRBJ2-2
DNA: TGTGCCACCAGTGACGAGACAGGGGGCATAAGGTCCGGGGAGCTGTTTTTT
CDR3: CATSDETGGIRSGELFF

V: TRBV2
D: .
size: few
J: TRBJ2-7
DNA: TGTGCCAGCGGGGGAACAGGGAGAGGCATTTACGAGCAGTACTTC
CDR3: CASGGTGRGIYEQYF

V: TRBV5-1
D: TRBD1
size: .
J: TRBJ2-3
DNA: TGCGCCAGCAGCATCGGACAGGGACCCACAGATACGCAGTATTTT
CDR3: CASSIGQGPTDTQYF

V: TRBV5-1
D: .
size: .
J: TRBJ1-3
DNA: TGCGCCAGCAAGGAGGACAACGGAAACACCATATATTTT
CDR3: CASKEDNGNTIYF

V: TRBV10-3
D: .
size: .
J: TRBJ1-5
DNA: TGTGCCATCAGTGATGGGGGCCGAAATCAGCCCCAGCATTTT
CDR3: CAISDGGRNQPQHF

V: TRBV4-3
D: .
size: .
J: TRBJ1-2
DNA: TGCGCCAGCAGCCCAGTGTTGAGGGATGTCTATGGCTACACCTTC
CDR3: CASSPVLRDVYGYTF